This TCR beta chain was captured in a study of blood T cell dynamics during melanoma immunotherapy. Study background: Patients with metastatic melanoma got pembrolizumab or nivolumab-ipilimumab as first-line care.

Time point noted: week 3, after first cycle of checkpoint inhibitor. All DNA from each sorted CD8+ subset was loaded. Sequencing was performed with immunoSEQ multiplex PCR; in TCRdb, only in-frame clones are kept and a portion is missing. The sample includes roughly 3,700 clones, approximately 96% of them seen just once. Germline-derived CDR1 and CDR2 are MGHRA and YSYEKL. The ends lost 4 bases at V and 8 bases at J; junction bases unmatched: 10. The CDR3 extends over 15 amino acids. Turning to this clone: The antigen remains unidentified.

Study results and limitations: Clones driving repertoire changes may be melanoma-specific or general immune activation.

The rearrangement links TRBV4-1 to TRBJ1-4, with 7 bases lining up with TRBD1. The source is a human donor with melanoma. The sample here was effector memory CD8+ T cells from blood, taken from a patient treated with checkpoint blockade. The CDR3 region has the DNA TGCGCCAGCAGCCTCATTGAGGGGGCTGAGGAAAAACTGTTTTTT. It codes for CASSLIEGAEEKLFF.